The table lists the clone carrying this T cell receptor (beta chain) with a count of one. From germline, CDR1 is SGHRS and CDR2 YFSETQ. The CDR3 sequence is 15 residues long. Trimming removed 3 bases from V and 3 bases from J; junction bases left unmatched: 6. The data stem from a study of radiotherapy plus CTLA-4 blockade in lung cancer. Study-wide background: Across the patients, objective responses occurred in more than 15%, and disease control in 30% to 35%.

Method: immunoSEQ multiplex PCR; TCRdb's copy keeps in-frame clones and lacks some. The sample records about 43,000 clones, roughly 64% being singletons. The chain has TRBV5-1 and TRBJ2-3; 8 nucleotides align to TRBD1. This clonotype was sampled from a human donor with non-small cell lung cancer who had a partial response to radiotherapy plus ipilimumab. This material consisted of peripheral blood, taken from a patient treated with radiotherapy plus ipilimumab. DNA of the CDR3: TGCGCCAGCAGCTGGAAACAGGGGGGAACAGATACGCAGTATTTT. Residues: CASSWKQGGTDTQYF.